This T cell receptor (beta chain) appears in the sequencing data of a study of blood T cell repertoires in COVID-19. Overall study context: PBMCs, B-cell-depleted T cells, or T cells provided the cDNA or gDNA that made up the material.

The repertoire was sequenced with immunoSEQ multiplex PCR; TCRdb's copy has only in-frame clones and lacks some. Here the sample spans fewer than 500,000 clones, around nine tenths being singletons. Those enrolled, adults aged about 18 to 89 years, came from roughly 22 US areas. Assignments of participants to cohorts depended upon their own reported clinical history. This CDR3 is built from 15 residues. Germline V lookup: CDR1 MNHEY, CDR2 SVGAGI. V lost 4 bases and J 0 bases, leaving 9 bases between the germline ends. V gene TRBV6-5 combines with J gene TRBJ1-4; D may be TRBD1 (6 bases). This receptor was taken from a woman in her twenties or thirties with acute COVID-19. Sequencing was carried out using PBMCs or T cells enriched from blood (not recorded which). The CDR3 coding sequence is TGTGCCAGCAGTTGGAACAGGGCAACTAATGAAAAACTGTTTTTT. Amino acids: CASSWNRATNEKLFF.